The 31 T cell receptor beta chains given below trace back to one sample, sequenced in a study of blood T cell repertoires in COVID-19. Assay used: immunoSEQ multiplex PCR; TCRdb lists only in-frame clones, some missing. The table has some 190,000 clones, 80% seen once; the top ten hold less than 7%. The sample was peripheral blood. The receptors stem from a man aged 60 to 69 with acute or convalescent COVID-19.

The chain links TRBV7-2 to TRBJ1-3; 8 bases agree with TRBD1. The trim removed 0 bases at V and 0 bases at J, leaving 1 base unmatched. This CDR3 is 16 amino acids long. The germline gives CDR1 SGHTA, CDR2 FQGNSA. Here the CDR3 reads CASSLAGTGSGNTIYF. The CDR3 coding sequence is TGTGCCAGCAGCTTAGCCGGGACAGGCTCTGGAAACACCATATATTTT.

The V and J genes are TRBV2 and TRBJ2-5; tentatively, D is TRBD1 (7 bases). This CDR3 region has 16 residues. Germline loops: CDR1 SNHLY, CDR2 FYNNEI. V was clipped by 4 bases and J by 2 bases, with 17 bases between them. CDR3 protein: CASSGFLAGGQETQYF. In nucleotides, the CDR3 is TGTGCCAGCAGTGGGTTTCTGGCAGGGGGGCAAGAGACCCAGTACTTC.

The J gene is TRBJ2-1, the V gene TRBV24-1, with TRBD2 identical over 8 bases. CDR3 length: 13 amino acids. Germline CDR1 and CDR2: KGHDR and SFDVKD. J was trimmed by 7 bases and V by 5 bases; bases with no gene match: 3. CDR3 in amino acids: CATSGTSFNEQFF. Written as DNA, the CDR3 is TGTGCCACCAGTGGGACTAGCTTTAATGAGCAGTTCTTC.

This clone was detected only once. The CDR3 DNA is TGTGCCAGCAGTTCCCCCAGGGACTACGAGCAGTACTTC. Amino acids: CASSSPRDYEQYF. The chain uses TRBV12-3 or TRBV12-4 and TRBJ2-7; D might be TRBD1 (5 bases). The CDR3 covers 13 residues. Trimming left V 4 bases short and J 3 bases short, with 10 bases between.

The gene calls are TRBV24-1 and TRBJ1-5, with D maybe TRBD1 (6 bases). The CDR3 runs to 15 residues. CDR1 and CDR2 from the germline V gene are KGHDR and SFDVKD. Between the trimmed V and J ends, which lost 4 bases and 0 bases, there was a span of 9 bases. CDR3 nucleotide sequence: TGTGCCACCAGTGAAGCGGGGGCTAGCAATCAGCCCCAGCATTTT. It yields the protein CATSEAGASNQPQHF.

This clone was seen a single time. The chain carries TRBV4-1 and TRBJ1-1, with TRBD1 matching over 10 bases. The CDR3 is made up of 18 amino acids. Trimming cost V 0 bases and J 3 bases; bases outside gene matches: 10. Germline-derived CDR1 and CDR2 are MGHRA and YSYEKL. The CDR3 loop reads CASSQDLGQGVRYTEAFF. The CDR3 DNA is TGCGCCAGCAGCCAAGATTTAGGACAGGGGGTCAGGTACACTGAAGCTTTCTTT.

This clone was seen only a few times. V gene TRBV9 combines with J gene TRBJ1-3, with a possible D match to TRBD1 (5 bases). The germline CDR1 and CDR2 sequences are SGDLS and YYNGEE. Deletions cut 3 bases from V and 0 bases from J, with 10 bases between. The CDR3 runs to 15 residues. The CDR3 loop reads CASSGGGSSGNTIYF. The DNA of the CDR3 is TGTGCCAGCAGCGGGGGCGGTAGCTCTGGAAACACCATATATTTT.

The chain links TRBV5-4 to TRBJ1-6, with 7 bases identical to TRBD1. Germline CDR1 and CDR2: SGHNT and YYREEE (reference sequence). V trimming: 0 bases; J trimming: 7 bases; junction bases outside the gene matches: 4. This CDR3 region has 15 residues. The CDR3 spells CASSLGGTDNSPLHF. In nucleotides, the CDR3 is TGTGCCAGCAGCTTGGGGGGGACAGACAATTCACCCCTCCACTTT.

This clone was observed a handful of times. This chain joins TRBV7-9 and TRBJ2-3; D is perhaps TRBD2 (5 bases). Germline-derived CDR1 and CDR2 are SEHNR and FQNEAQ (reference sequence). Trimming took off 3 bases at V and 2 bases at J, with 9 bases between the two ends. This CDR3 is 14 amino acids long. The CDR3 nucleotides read TGTGCCAGCAGCTTGGGGAGCCTCACAGATACGCAGTATTTT. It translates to CASSLGSLTDTQYF.

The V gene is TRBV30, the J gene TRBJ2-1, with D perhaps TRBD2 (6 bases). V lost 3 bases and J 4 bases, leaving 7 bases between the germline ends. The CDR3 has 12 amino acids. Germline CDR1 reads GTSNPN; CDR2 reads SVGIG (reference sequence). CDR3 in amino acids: CAWRGTYNEQFF. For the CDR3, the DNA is TGTGCCTGGAGGGGGACTTACAATGAGCAGTTCTTC.

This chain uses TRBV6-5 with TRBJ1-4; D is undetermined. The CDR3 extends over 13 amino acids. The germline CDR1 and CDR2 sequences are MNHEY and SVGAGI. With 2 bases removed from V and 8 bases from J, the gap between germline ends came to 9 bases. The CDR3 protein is CASSYARAEKLFF. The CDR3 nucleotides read TGTGCCAGCAGTTACGCGCGTGCAGAAAAACTGTTTTTT.

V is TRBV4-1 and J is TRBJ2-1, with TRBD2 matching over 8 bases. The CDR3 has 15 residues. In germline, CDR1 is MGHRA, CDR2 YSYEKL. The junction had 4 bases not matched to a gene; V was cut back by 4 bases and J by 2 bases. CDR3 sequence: CASSLAGLAYNEQFF. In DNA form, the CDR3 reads TGCGCCAGCAGCCTCGCGGGACTAGCCTACAATGAGCAGTTCTTC.

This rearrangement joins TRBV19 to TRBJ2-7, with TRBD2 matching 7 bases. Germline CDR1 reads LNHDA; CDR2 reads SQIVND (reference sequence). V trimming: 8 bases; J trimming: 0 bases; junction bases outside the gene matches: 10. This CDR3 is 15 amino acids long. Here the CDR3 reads CASRKLAQSSYEQYF. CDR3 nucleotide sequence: TGTGCCAGTCGAAAACTAGCGCAGAGCTCCTACGAGCAGTACTTC.

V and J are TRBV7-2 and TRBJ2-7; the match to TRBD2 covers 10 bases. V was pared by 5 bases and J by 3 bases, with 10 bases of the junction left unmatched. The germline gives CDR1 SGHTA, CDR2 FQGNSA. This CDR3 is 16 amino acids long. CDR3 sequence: CASSPPGTSVLYEQYF. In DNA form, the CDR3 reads TGTGCCAGCAGCCCTCCCGGGACTAGCGTCCTCTACGAGCAGTACTTC.

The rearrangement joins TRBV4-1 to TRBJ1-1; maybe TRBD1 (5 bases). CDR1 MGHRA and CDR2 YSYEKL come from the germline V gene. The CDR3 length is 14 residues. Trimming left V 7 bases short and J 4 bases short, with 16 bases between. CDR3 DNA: TGCGCCAGCAAAGATCAGGGTTCCCGCACTGAAGCTTTCTTT. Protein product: CASKDQGSRTEAFF.

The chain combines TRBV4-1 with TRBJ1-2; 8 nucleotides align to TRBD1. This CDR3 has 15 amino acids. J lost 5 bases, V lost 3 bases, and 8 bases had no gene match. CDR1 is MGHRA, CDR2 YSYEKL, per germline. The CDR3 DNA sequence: TGCGCCAGCAGCCAGAGGATGACAGGGGTTTATGGCTACACCTTC. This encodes CASSQRMTGVYGYTF.

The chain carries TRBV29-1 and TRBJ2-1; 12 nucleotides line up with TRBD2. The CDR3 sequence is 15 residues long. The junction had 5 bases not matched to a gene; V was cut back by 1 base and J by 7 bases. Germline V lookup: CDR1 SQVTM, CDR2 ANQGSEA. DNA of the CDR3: TGCAGCGTTGAAGGAGGGACTAGCGGGTGGAATGAGCAGTTCTTC. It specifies CSVEGGTSGWNEQFF.

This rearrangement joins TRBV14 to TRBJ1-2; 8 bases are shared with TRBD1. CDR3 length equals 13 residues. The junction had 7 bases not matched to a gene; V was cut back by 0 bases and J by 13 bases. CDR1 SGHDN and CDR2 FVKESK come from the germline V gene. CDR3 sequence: CASSQEYWQGATF. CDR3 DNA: TGTGCCAGCAGCCAAGAATATTGGCAGGGGGCCACCTTC.

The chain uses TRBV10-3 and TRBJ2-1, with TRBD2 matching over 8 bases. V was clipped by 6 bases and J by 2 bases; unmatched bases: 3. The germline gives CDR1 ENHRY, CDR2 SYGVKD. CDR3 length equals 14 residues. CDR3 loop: CAIRRGDTYNEQFF. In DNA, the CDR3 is TGTGCCATCAGGCGGGGGGACACCTACAATGAGCAGTTCTTC.

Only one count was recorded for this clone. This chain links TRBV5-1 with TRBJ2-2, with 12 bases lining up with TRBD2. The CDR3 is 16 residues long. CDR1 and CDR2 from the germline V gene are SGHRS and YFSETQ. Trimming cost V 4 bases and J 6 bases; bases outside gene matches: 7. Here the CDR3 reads CASSTLTSGSAGELFF. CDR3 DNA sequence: TGCGCCAGCAGCACCCTGACTAGCGGGAGTGCCGGGGAGCTGTTTTTT.

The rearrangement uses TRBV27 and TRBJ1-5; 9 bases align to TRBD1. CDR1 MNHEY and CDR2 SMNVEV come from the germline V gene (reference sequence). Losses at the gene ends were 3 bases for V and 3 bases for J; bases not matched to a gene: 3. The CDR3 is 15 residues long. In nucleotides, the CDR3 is TGTGCCAGCAGTTTGACAGGGGGGTTCAATCAGCCCCAGCATTTT. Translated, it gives CASSLTGGFNQPQHF.

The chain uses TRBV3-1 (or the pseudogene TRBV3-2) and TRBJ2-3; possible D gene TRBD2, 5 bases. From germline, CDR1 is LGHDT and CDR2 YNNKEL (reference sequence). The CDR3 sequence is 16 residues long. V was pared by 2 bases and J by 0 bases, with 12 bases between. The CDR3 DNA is TGTGCCAGCAGCCAAATAGCGAACCCCAGCACAGATACGCAGTATTTT. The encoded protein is CASSQIANPSTDTQYF.

The CDR3 reads CASSSRGKNEQFF. The CDR3, as DNA: TGTGCCAGCAGTTCCAGGGGGAAGAATGAGCAGTTCTTC. The chain recombines TRBV12-3 or TRBV12-4 with TRBJ2-1; TRBD1 matches at 7 bases. The CDR3 length is 13 residues. V trimming: 4 bases; J trimming: 7 bases; junction bases outside the gene matches: 4.

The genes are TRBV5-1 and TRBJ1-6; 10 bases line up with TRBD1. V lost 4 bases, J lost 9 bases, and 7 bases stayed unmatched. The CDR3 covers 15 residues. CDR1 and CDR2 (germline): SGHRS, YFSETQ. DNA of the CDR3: TGCGCCAGCAGCGTTGGGGACAGGGGAGTTTCACCCCTCCACTTT. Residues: CASSVGDRGVSPLHF.

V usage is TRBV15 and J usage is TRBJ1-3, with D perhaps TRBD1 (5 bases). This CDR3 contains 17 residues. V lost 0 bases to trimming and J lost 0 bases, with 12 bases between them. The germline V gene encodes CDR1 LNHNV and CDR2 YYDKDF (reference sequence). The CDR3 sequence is CATSRDMGGSSGNTIYF. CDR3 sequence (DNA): TGTGCCACCAGCAGAGATATGGGGGGAAGCTCTGGAAACACCATATATTTT.

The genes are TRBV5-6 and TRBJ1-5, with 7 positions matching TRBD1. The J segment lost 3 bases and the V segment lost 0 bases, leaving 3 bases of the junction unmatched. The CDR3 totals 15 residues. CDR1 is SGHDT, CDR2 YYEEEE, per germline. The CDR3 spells CASSLGTGINQPQHF. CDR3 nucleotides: TGTGCCAGCAGCTTGGGGACAGGAATCAATCAGCCCCAGCATTTT. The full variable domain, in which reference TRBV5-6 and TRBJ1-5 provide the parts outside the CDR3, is DAGVTQSPTHLIKTRGQQVTLRCSPKSGHDTVSWYQQALGQGPQFIFQYYEEEERQRGNFPDRFSGHQFPNYSSELNVNALLLGDSALYLCASSLGTGINQPQHFGDGTRLSIL.

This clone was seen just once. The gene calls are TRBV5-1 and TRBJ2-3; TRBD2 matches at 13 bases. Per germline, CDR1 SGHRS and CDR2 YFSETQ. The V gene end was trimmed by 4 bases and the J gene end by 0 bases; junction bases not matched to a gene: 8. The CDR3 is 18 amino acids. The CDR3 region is CASSVLAGGLLSTDTQYF. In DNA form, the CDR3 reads TGCGCCAGCAGCGTACTAGCGGGGGGGCTACTGAGCACAGATACGCAGTATTTT.

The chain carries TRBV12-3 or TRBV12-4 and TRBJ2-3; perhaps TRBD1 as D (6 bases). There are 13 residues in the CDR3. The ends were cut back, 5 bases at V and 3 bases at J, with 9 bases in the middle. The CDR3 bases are TGTGCCAGCAGTATACAGGGAACAGATACGCAGTATTTT. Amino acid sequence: CASSIQGTDTQYF.

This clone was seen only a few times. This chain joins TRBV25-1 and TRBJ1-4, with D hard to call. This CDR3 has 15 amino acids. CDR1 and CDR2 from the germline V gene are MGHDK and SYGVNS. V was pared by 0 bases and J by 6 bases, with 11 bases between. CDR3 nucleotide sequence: TGTGCCAGCAGTGAATATGGCAGGTTGGATGAAAAACTGTTTTTT. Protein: CASSEYGRLDEKLFF. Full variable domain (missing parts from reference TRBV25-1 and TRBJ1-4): EADIYQTPRYLVIGTGKKITLECSQTMGHDKMYWYQQDPGMELHLIHYSYGVNSTEKGDLSSESTVSRIRTEHFPLTLESARPSHTSQYLCASSEYGRLDEKLFFGSGTQLSVL.

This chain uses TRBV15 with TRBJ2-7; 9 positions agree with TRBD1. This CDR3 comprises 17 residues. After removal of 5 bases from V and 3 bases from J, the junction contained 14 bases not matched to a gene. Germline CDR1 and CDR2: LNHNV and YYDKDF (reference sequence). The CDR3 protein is CATSPRAGTGRDYEQYF. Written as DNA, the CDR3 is TGTGCCACCAGCCCTCGAGCCGGGACAGGGCGGGACTACGAGCAGTACTTC.

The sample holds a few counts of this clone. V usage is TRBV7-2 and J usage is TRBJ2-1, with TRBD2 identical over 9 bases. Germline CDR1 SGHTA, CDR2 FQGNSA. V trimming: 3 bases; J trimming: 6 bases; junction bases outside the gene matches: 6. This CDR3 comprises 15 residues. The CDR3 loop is CASSFVAGAINEQFF. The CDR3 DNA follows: TGTGCCAGCAGCTTTGTAGCGGGGGCCATCAATGAGCAGTTCTTC.